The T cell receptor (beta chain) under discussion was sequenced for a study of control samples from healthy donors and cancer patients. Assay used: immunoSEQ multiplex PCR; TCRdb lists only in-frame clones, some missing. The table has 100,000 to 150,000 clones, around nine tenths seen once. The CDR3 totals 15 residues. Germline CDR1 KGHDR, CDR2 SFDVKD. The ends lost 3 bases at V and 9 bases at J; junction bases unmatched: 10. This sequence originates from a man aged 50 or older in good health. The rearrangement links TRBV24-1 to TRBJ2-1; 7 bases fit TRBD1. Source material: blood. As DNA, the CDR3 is TGTGCCACCAGTGATGCCGGTCAGGGGGTCGGTGAGCAGTTCTTC. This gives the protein CATSDAGQGVGEQFF.